These T cell receptor beta chains were read from a single sample in a study of circulating CD8 cells and anti-PD-1 response in melanoma. Via MiXCR, TCRdb re-called the reads, giving one row per CDR3 protein. The sample lists roughly 400 distinct CDR3 sequences, about 6% seen once, with roughly a third in the top ten. The material sequenced was CD8+ T cells from PBMCs, taken at baseline or after one month of anti-PD-1 therapy (not recorded which). All receptors come from a human donor with melanoma. CDR3s include the opening cysteine and the closing phenylalanine or tryptophan. Fields, in order: D gene, clone size, V gene, J gene, CDR3 DNA, CDR3 protein. D genes are given only for firm matches. Sizes are listed as how often the clone was seen (once, few, many) or a class if it is expanded.

NA	medium-sized	TRBV19	TRBJ2-1	TGTGCCAGTAGTCCTAGAGACAATGAGCAGTTCTTC	CASSPRDNEQFF
NA	large	TRBV20-1	TRBJ1-6	TGCAGTGCTAGAGAGGGGCTGATTAATTCACCCCTCCACTTT	CSAREGLINSPLHF
TRBD1	large	TRBV5-6	TRBJ2-2	TGTGCCAGCAGCTTGGTACAGGGGGACACCGGGGAGCTGTTTTTT	CASSLVQGDTGELFF
NA	few	TRBV2	TRBJ2-7	TGTGCCAGCAGTGAAGCCAGAGGATTGGCCTACGAGCAGTACTTC	CASSEARGLAYEQYF
NA	large	TRBV27	TRBJ2-2	TGTGCCAGCAGTTCTCCGACAGTCTCGGCGGGGGAGCTGTTTTTT	CASSSPTVSAGELFF
TRBD2	large	TRBV20-1	TRBJ2-1	TGCAGTGCTAGGGGGCCTAGCGGGAGGACCCCCAATGAGCAGTTCTTC	CSARGPSGRTPNEQFF
NA	large	TRBV14	TRBJ2-1	TGTGCCAGCAGCCAAAACACGTGGAATGAGCAGTTCTTC	CASSQNTWNEQFF
NA	large	TRBV4-1	TRBJ2-7	TGCGCCAGCAGCCAAGGGGCTCACCGGGAAGAGCAGGAGCAGTACTTC	CASSQGAHREEQEQYF
NA	large	TRBV4-1	TRBJ2-2	TGCGCCAGCAGCCAAGCGCCAATCAGTCCGGGCGCCACCGGGGAGCTGTTTTTT	CASSQAPISPGATGELFF
TRBD2	large	TRBV5-4	TRBJ2-3	TGTGCCAGCAGCTTGGTAGAGCGGGGGGGCCCAGATACGCAGTATTTT	CASSLVERGGPDTQYF
NA	large	TRBV7-3	TRBJ2-2	TGTGCCAGCAGCTTACCCGGGATGACAAACGCCGGGGAGCTGTTTTTT	CASSLPGMTNAGELFF
TRBD1	large	TRBV19	TRBJ2-7	TGTGCCAGTAGTCAAGCGACAGGGCCGTGGGAGCAGTACTTC	CASSQATGPWEQYF
NA	large	TRBV19	TRBJ2-7	TGTGCCAGTAGTATACGGACCGGATCCTACGAGCAGTACTTC	CASSIRTGSYEQYF